This T cell receptor beta chain derives from a study of technical replicates of blood from a handful of donors. Profiling relied on immunoSEQ multiplex PCR, and the TCRdb table lists in-frame clones only, not all of them. The table has tens of thousands of clones, roughly nine tenths seen once. The CDR3 consists of 17 residues. V gave up 1 base and J gave up 5 bases; unmatched junction bases: 11. CDR1 SGHRS and CDR2 YFSETQ come from the germline V gene. The sample was PBMCs. The chain recombines TRBV5-1 with TRBJ1-4, with 7 bases fitting TRBD1. The receptor's source is a human donor in good health. Some clones in this sample may be carry-over from other donors' samples. This chain's CDR3 is CASSLNPVQGQNEKLFF. For the CDR3, the DNA is TGCGCCAGCAGCTTGAATCCGGTCCAGGGACAGAATGAAAAACTGTTTTTT.